Following are 21 T cell receptor beta chains from one sample sequenced in a study of cytotoxic CD8 clonotypes in ibrutinib-treated CLL. The method was immunoSEQ multiplex PCR; TCRdb's version includes in-frame clones alone and lacks a portion of them. The sample has a few thousand clones; roughly 80% are singletons. This specimen consisted of PBMCs, obtained before ibrutinib treatment. The receptors here all came from a human donor with chronic lymphocytic leukemia.

The rearrangement uses TRBV15 and TRBJ2-7, with D unclear. CDR3 length: 12 residues. V lost 5 bases to trimming and J lost 3 bases, with 8 bases between them. Germline V lookup: CDR1 LNHNV, CDR2 YYDKDF (reference sequence). The CDR3 DNA is TGTGCCACCAGCCCAGGTTACTACGAGCAGTACTTC. It yields the protein CATSPGYYEQYF.

V gene TRBV19 combines with J gene TRBJ2-1, with TRBD2 as a possible D gene (6 bases). The CDR3 has 13 amino acids. CDR1 is LNHDA, CDR2 SQIVND, per germline (reference sequence). Trimming stripped 2 bases from V and 6 bases from J, with 8 bases between. CDR3 protein: CASSIKEGNEQFF. The CDR3 nucleotides are TGTGCCAGTAGTATAAAGGAGGGCAATGAGCAGTTCTTC.

The V call is TRBV5-1, the J call TRBJ1-5; 10 nucleotides line up with TRBD1. The CDR3 has 15 amino acids. CDR1 and CDR2 from the germline V gene are SGHRS and YFSETQ. V dropped 4 bases and J dropped 6; count of bases not matched to a gene: 7. In nucleotides, the CDR3 is TGCGCCAGCAGCCATCAGACAGGGGGCGGTCAGCCCCAGCATTTT. This translates into CASSHQTGGGQPQHF.

This chain connects TRBV27 to TRBJ1-6; D is possibly TRBD1 (6 bases). The germline gives CDR1 MNHEY, CDR2 SMNVEV (reference sequence). Trimming removed 1 base from V and 8 bases from J, with 6 bases in between. This CDR3 comprises 13 residues. The DNA for the CDR3 is TGTGCCAGCAGTTTATGGACAGATTCACCCCTCCACTTT. Encoded protein: CASSLWTDSPLHF.

The chain has TRBV7-2 and TRBJ2-7; unclear D gene. The CDR3 covers 12 residues. Trimming stripped 5 bases from V and 7 bases from J, with 12 bases between. Germline V gives CDR1 SGHTA, CDR2 FQGNSA. This chain's CDR3 is CASSPAVEEQYF. The CDR3 DNA sequence: TGTGCCAGCAGCCCGGCGGTGGAAGAGCAGTACTTC.

This clone is judged large. This chain joins TRBV7-8 and TRBJ1-1; D gene ambiguous. CDR1 is SGHVS, CDR2 FQNEAQ, per germline. This CDR3 is built from 13 residues. Between the trimmed V and J ends, which lost 5 bases and 2 bases, there was a span of 9 bases. This chain's CDR3 is CASSTDTNTEAFF. The CDR3 DNA is TGTGCCAGCAGCACAGACACAAACACTGAAGCTTTCTTT.

The chain links TRBV5-1 to TRBJ2-1, with TRBD2 matching 9 bases. CDR1 is SGHRS and CDR2 is YFSETQ in the germline V gene. Unmatched junction bases numbered 2, after V lost 0 bases and J lost 7 bases. This CDR3 region has 14 residues. CDR3 bases: TGCGCCAGCAGCTTGGGACTAGCGGCTAATGAGCAGTTCTTC. Translating gives CASSLGLAANEQFF.

The J gene is TRBJ2-7, the V gene TRBV10-2; D call uncertain. V lost 7 bases and J lost 3, with 10 bases in between. Germline V gene data show CDR1 as WSHSY and CDR2 as SAAADI. CDR3 size: 12 residues. The CDR3 region has the DNA TGCGCCAGCAAAGTTGGCGGCTACGAGCAGTACTTC. It yields the protein CASKVGGYEQYF.

This clone is categorized as large. The chain uses TRBV7-8 and TRBJ2-1; TRBD1 matches 10 bases. The germline gives CDR1 SGHVS, CDR2 FQNEAQ. V lost 0 bases, J lost 4 bases, and 0 bases stayed unmatched. The CDR3 length is 15 residues. For the CDR3, the DNA is TGTGCCAGCAGCTTAGCGGGACAGGGGTACAATGAGCAGTTCTTC. It codes for CASSLAGQGYNEQFF.

This sequence joins TRBV28 and TRBJ2-7; D may correspond to TRBD1 or TRBD2 (6 bases each). This CDR3 has 16 residues. Looked up from germline, CDR1 is MDHEN and CDR2 is SYDVKM. V was pared by 6 bases and J by 3 bases, with 21 bases between. CDR3: CASRDARGANDYEQYF. CDR3 in DNA: TGTGCCAGCAGGGACGCTAGGGGGGCGAACGACTACGAGCAGTACTTC.

The chain is built from TRBV11-3 and TRBJ2-2; 8 nucleotides align to TRBD2. J was trimmed by 3 bases and V by 5 bases; bases with no gene match: 8. CDR1 is SGHNT and CDR2 is YENEEA in the germline V gene. The CDR3 is 16 amino acids. The CDR3: CASSPRGGRDTGELFF. DNA of the CDR3: TGTGCCAGCAGCCCCCGGGGGGGACGGGACACCGGGGAGCTGTTTTTT.

The chain combines TRBV19 with TRBJ1-1, with a tentative D call TRBD1 (5 bases). Per germline, CDR1 LNHDA and CDR2 SQIVND (reference sequence). The V gene lost 3 bases and the J gene lost 0 bases, with 14 bases spanning the gap. This CDR3 is 16 amino acids long. The CDR3 nucleotides read TGTGCCAGTAGTATTGAAGGGACCCGAATGAACACTGAAGCTTTCTTT. It is translated as CASSIEGTRMNTEAFF.

This chain joins TRBV6-4 and TRBJ1-2; 10 nucleotides align to TRBD1. Losses at the gene ends were 6 bases for V and 4 bases for J; bases not matched to a gene: 5. This CDR3 comprises 14 residues. Germline V gene sequence: CDR1 MRHNA, CDR2 SNTAGT. For the CDR3, the DNA is TGTGCCAGCAGCCGGGACAGGGGTTCCTATGGCTACACCTTC. Protein: CASSRDRGSYGYTF.

This rearrangement joins TRBV5-6 to TRBJ2-7; 7 nucleotides line up with TRBD1. V gave up 5 bases and J gave up 2 bases; unmatched junction bases: 4. Germline V CDR1 and CDR2: SGHDT, YYEEEE. The CDR3 runs 13 residues. The CDR3 coding sequence is TGTGCCAGCAGTCGACAGGGAACCTACGAGCAGTACTTC. It encodes CASSRQGTYEQYF.

The CDR3 nucleotides are TGCAGCGTTGAAGCTACTACGGGCGGGGAGCAGTTCTTC. Translated: CSVEATTGGEQFF. The chain couples TRBV29-1 to TRBJ2-1; D is perhaps TRBD2 (5 bases). The CDR3 extends over 13 amino acids. Germline CDR1 SQVTM, CDR2 ANQGSEA. The germline V and J ends were trimmed by 1 base and 10 bases, with 14 bases remaining between them.

The genes are TRBV5-4 and TRBJ2-3; 8 bases fit TRBD1. Trimming cost V 4 bases and J 0 bases; bases outside gene matches: 7. This CDR3 is built from 16 residues. Germline-derived CDR1 and CDR2 are SGHNT and YYREEE (reference sequence). The CDR3 protein is CASSPTGALSTDTQYF. The CDR3 DNA sequence: TGTGCCAGCAGCCCGACAGGGGCCCTTAGCACAGATACGCAGTATTTT.

V and J are TRBV6-6 and TRBJ2-1, with 9 bases lining up with TRBD1. CDR1 MNHNY and CDR2 SVGAGI come from the germline V gene (reference sequence). This CDR3 is built from 14 residues. V gave up 3 bases and J gave up 6 bases; unmatched junction bases: 3. The CDR3 sequence is CASSYGQGINEQFF. CDR3 nucleotides: TGTGCCAGCAGTTATGGACAGGGGATCAATGAGCAGTTCTTC.

The chain is built from TRBV5-1 and TRBJ1-1, with 9 bases fitting TRBD1. This CDR3 has 15 amino acids. In germline, CDR1 is SGHRS, CDR2 YFSETQ. V shed 3 bases, J shed 3 bases, and the junction held 6 bases outside the gene matches. Here the CDR3 reads CASSWGDREDTEAFF. DNA for the CDR3: TGCGCCAGCAGCTGGGGGGACAGGGAGGACACTGAAGCTTTCTTT.

V gene TRBV2 combines with J gene TRBJ2-1; no firm D call. Germline V gene data show CDR1 as SNHLY and CDR2 as FYNNEI. The CDR3 loop spans 11 amino acids. V shed 8 bases and J shed 0 bases, with 2 bases lying between them. The DNA for the CDR3 is TGTGCCAGCGGCTCCTACAATGAGCAGTTCTTC. It is translated as CASGSYNEQFF.

The chain couples TRBV29-1 to TRBJ1-1; D remains unclear. Germline CDR1 and CDR2: SQVTM and ANQGSEA. V lost 7 bases, J lost 1 base, and 4 bases lay in between. The CDR3 has 10 amino acids. The CDR3 sequence is CSAQNTEAFF. The CDR3 nucleotides read TGCAGCGCACAGAACACTGAAGCTTTCTTT.

This chain links TRBV6-6 with TRBJ2-7; D may match TRBD1 or TRBD2 (5 bases each). Germline CDR1 reads MNHNY; CDR2 reads SVGAGI (reference sequence). The CDR3 extends over 16 amino acids. The V and J ends lost 7 bases and 1 base respectively, with 20 bases between them. CDR3 DNA sequence: TGTGCCAGCATGGAATACCGGACGGGGCTTTCCTACGAGCAGTACTTC. Translated: CASMEYRTGLSYEQYF.